These T cell receptor beta chains were read from a single sample in a study of OX40 agonist ivuxolimab in advanced cancers. Generated by immunoSEQ multiplex PCR, the TCRdb table keeps only in-frame clones and is missing some. There are tens of thousands of clones in the sample; 75% to 90% occur only once, and 5% to 5.5% lies in the top ten. Source: CD4+ or CD8+ T cells sorted from blood, taken in a trial of the OX40 agonist ivuxolimab. The receptors were gathered from an adult with an advanced solid tumor such as melanoma, head and neck, liver or kidney cancer. CDR3s include the opening cysteine and the closing phenylalanine or tryptophan. D genes are given only for firm matches. The size of a clone is reported for some rows only, either as once, few or many, or as a class for expanded clones.

v_call,d_call,cdr3_length,clone_size,j_call,cdr3_nt,cdr3_aa
TRBV5-1,TRBD2,15,once,TRBJ2-3,TGCGCCAGCAGCCCGGCGGGAGGGCCATATGATACGCAGTATTTT,CASSPAGGPYDTQYF
TRBV7-9,TRBD1,14,NA,TRBJ2-7,TGTGCCAGCAGCCGCGGACAGGGGGTCTACGAGCAGTACTTC,CASSRGQGVYEQYF
TRBV9,NA,14,NA,TRBJ1-2,TGTGCCAGCAGCCCAAACCCGGGGGAGGGTGGCTACACCTTC,CASSPNPGEGGYTF
TRBV11-2,NA,13,NA,TRBJ2-3,TGTGCCAGCAGCTTAGGAGGGACAGATACGCAGTATTTT,CASSLGGTDTQYF
TRBV7-9,NA,15,NA,TRBJ1-1,TGTGCCAGCAGCTTACTGGGGGCGCCGGACACTGAAGCTTTCTTT,CASSLLGAPDTEAFF
TRBV6-6,NA,15,NA,TRBJ2-5,TGTGCCAGCAGTTACAACGGCAGGGAGCAAGAGACCCAGTACTTC,CASSYNGREQETQYF
TRBV11-2,NA,14,few,TRBJ1-3,TGTGCCAGCAGCAGGGACAACCCTGGAAACACCATATATTTT,CASSRDNPGNTIYF
TRBV27,NA,14,NA,TRBJ1-4,TGTGCCAGCAGTCGCCAGGGTGTTAATGAAAAACTGTTTTTT,CASSRQGVNEKLFF
TRBV29-1,NA,13,NA,TRBJ2-7,TGCAGCGTCTTGGCAGGGGGAGGTTACGAGCAGTACTTC,CSVLAGGGYEQYF
TRBV28,NA,15,few,TRBJ2-4,TGTGCCAGCAGTTTCAGGATACTAGCCAAAAACATTCAGTACTTC,CASSFRILAKNIQYF
TRBV18,NA,13,NA,TRBJ2-7,TGTGCCAGCTCACCACCCAGGATCTACGAGCAGTACTTC,CASSPPRIYEQYF
TRBV28,TRBD1,13,once,TRBJ1-1,TGTGCCAGCAGTTTACTGGGACAGGGAGAAGCTTTCTTT,CASSLLGQGEAFF
TRBV5-1,TRBD1,14,NA,TRBJ2-7,TGCGCCAGCAGCAGGACAGGGGGATCCTACGAGCAGTACTTC,CASSRTGGSYEQYF
TRBV29-1,NA,14,NA,TRBJ1-6,TGCAGCGTTTCGCACGGAGGTGGGCTGTCACCCCTCCACTTT,CSVSHGGGLSPLHF
TRBV28,TRBD2,18,NA,TRBJ2-3,TGTGCCAGCAGTTTACCCTGGGCGGGGCGGGAGTACACAGATACGCAGTATTTT,CASSLPWAGREYTDTQYF
TRBV11-2,NA,12,NA,TRBJ2-5,TGTGCCAGCAGCGGTGCGGGGCCGACCCAGTACTTC,CASSGAGPTQYF
TRBV5-5,TRBD2,18,NA,TRBJ2-4,TGTGCCAGCAGCTTGGGACTAGCGGGAGATTTGGCCAAAAACATTCAGTACTTC,CASSLGLAGDLAKNIQYF
TRBV7-9,NA,15,NA,TRBJ2-1,TGTGCCAGCAGCTTCGAGCTAGCGAACTACAATGAGCAGTTCTTC,CASSFELANYNEQFF
TRBV18,NA,13,NA,TRBJ1-5,TGTGCCAGCTCACCCAACGGGGATCAGCCCCAGCATTTT,CASSPNGDQPQHF
TRBV20-1,NA,11,NA,TRBJ2-5,TGCAGTGCTAGAGGTGGAGAGACCCAGTACTTC,CSARGGETQYF
TRBV27,NA,15,NA,TRBJ1-5,TGTGCCAGCAGTAAAACCGGGACTGACAATCAGCCCCAGCATTTT,CASSKTGTDNQPQHF
TRBV29-1,NA,11,NA,TRBJ2-4,TGCAGCGTTGGGGACGCAAACATTCAGTACTTC,CSVGDANIQYF
TRBV28,NA,19,NA,TRBJ1-2,TGTGCCAGCAGTAACCCTTGGGCGGAGGGAAGGGCTCGGAACTATGGCTACACCTTC,CASSNPWAEGRARNYGYTF
TRBV19,NA,12,NA,TRBJ1-2,TGTGCCACCCTCGGACGGAACTATGGCTACACCTTC,CATLGRNYGYTF
TRBV19,NA,15,NA,TRBJ2-1,TGTGCCAGTAGTATCGCGAGGGGAAGGGGAAATGAGCAGTTCTTC,CASSIARGRGNEQFF
TRBV7-6,TRBD2,15,NA,TRBJ2-3,TGTGCCAGCAGCGATATGGGGGGGGTCACAGATACGCAGTATTTT,CASSDMGGVTDTQYF
TRBV7-3,NA,14,NA,TRBJ2-2,TGTGCCAGCAGCTCAGACGGACATTCCGGGGAGCTGTTTTTT,CASSSDGHSGELFF
TRBV29-1,TRBD1,12,NA,TRBJ1-1,TGCAGCGTTTGTCGACAGGGACCTGAAGCTTTCTTT,CSVCRQGPEAFF
TRBV6-1,TRBD1,12,NA,TRBJ1-1,TGTGCCAGCGACAGGGTGGGCACTGAAGCTTTCTTT,CASDRVGTEAFF
TRBV15,NA,17,NA,TRBJ1-5,TGTGCCACCAGCAAGGGAGGGAACTATCGGAGCAATCAGCCCCAGCATTTT,CATSKGGNYRSNQPQHF
TRBV14,NA,15,NA,TRBJ2-3,TGTGCCAGCAGCCCTCCCGGTAAACGGGCAGATACGCAGTATTTT,CASSPPGKRADTQYF
TRBV6-6,NA,14,NA,TRBJ2-5,TGTGCCAGCAGCCCCCGAGACGGTGGCTCAGCCCAGTACTTC,CASSPRDGGSAQYF
TRBV7-3,NA,15,NA,TRBJ2-1,TGTGCCAGCAGCTTAACTGGGAGCTCCTACAATGAGCAGTTCTTC,CASSLTGSSYNEQFF
TRBV7-7,NA,14,NA,TRBJ2-1,TGTGCTAGCAGCTTAGGGACGACCAACAATGAGCAGTTCTTC,CASSLGTTNNEQFF
TRBV4-1,TRBD1,16,NA,TRBJ2-1,TGCGCCAGCAGCATCGGGGGACAGGGCTCCTACAATGAGCAGTTCTTC,CASSIGGQGSYNEQFF
TRBV6-6,TRBD2,16,NA,TRBJ2-1,TGTGCCAGCAGGGGGACTAGCGGGCGTTTGGGCTATGAGCAGTTCTTC,CASRGTSGRLGYEQFF
TRBV5-1,TRBD2,15,NA,TRBJ2-5,TGCGCCAGCAGCTTGGGACTAGCTAAACAAGAGACCCAGTACTTC,CASSLGLAKQETQYF
TRBV5-1,TRBD1,13,NA,TRBJ1-2,TGCGCCAGCAGCGGCGGACAGGGGAGCGGCTACACCTTC,CASSGGQGSGYTF
TRBV21-1,NA,15,NA,TRBJ1-2,TGTGCCAGCAGTAGGACGGCCGGGAATGGTGCTGGCTACACCTTC,CASSRTAGNGAGYTF
TRBV7-3,NA,14,NA,TRBJ2-3,TGTGCCAGCAGCCCAACTAGCAGCTCAGATACGCAGTATTTT,CASSPTSSSDTQYF
TRBV5-6,NA,15,NA,TRBJ1-3,TGTGCCAGCAGCTTGCGTGGGACATCCGGAAACACCATATATTTT,CASSLRGTSGNTIYF
TRBV28,NA,14,NA,TRBJ1-2,TGTGCCAGCAGTTTGTGGGGATTTCAATACGGCTACACCTTC,CASSLWGFQYGYTF
TRBV7-3,NA,13,NA,TRBJ2-5,TGTGCCAGCAGCTTCGATGGCCGACCGCCCCAGTACTTC,CASSFDGRPPQYF
TRBV6-6,NA,14,NA,TRBJ2-2,TGTGCCAGCAGCACGGGCAGGAACACCGGGGAGCTGTTTTTT,CASSTGRNTGELFF
TRBV21-1,NA,14,NA,TRBJ2-1,TGTGCCAGCCCAATTCGGGCCCCGCCTGGTGAGCAGTTCTTC,CASPIRAPPGEQFF
TRBV21-1,NA,19,NA,TRBJ2-1,TGTGCCAGCAGCAAACCCGGACTAGCGGGAGGGCCCCAACCCGGTGAGCAGTTCTTC,CASSKPGLAGGPQPGEQFF
TRBV6-6,TRBD1,15,NA,TRBJ1-2,TGTGCCAGCAGTTACACCGGACAGGGGATATATGGCTACACCTTC,CASSYTGQGIYGYTF
TRBV9,TRBD1,16,NA,TRBJ2-5,TGTGCCAGCAGCGTAGCACCTGGGACAGGCCAAGAGACCCAGTACTTC,CASSVAPGTGQETQYF
TRBV10-3,TRBD2,15,NA,TRBJ2-7,TGTGCCATCAGCTCGACTAGCGGGGGAACCTACGAGCAGTACTTC,CAISSTSGGTYEQYF
TRBV18,NA,14,NA,TRBJ2-1,TGTGCCAGCTCCCGGCAGGGCGTCTACAATGAGCAGTTCTTC,CASSRQGVYNEQFF
TRBV9,NA,16,few,TRBJ2-1,TGTGCCAGCAGCGTAGTGGGTAGCGGCTCCTACAATGAGCAGTTCTTC,CASSVVGSGSYNEQFF
TRBV20-1,NA,11,NA,TRBJ2-1,TGCAGTGCTTGGGCTAGAGGTGAGCAGTTCTTC,CSAWARGEQFF
TRBV11-3,NA,13,NA,TRBJ2-7,TGTGCCAGCAGCTTAGGGGCCTCCTACGAGCAGTACTTC,CASSLGASYEQYF